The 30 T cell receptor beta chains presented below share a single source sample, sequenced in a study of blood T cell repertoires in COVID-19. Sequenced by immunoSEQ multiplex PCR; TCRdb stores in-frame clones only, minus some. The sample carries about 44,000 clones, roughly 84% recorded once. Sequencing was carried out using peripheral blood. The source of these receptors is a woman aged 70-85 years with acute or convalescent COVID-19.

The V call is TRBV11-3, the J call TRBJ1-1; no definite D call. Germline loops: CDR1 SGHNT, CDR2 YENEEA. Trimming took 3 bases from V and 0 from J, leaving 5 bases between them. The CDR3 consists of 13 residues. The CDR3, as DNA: TGTGCCAGCAGCTTTGAGGTGAACACTGAAGCTTTCTTT. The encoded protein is CASSFEVNTEAFF.

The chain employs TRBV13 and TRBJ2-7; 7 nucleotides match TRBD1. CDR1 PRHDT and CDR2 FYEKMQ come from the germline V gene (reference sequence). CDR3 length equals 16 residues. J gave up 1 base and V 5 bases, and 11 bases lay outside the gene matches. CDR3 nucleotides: TGTGCCAGCAGCCCCCCGACAGGGTGGAAATCCTACGAGCAGTACTTC. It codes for CASSPPTGWKSYEQYF.

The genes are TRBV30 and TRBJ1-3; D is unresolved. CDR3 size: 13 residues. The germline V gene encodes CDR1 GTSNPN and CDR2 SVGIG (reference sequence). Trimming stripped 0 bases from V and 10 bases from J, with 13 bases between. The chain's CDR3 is CAWSVDTGRTIYF. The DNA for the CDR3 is TGTGCCTGGAGTGTAGACACGGGAAGGACCATATATTTT.

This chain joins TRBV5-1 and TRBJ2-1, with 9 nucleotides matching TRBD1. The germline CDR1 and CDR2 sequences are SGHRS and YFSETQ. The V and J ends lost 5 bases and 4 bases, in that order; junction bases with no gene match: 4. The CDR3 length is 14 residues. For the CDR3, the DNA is TGCGCCAGCAGACCGACAGGGGGATACAATGAGCAGTTCTTC. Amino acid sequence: CASRPTGGYNEQFF. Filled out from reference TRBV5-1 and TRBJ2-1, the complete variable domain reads KAGVTQTPRYLIKTRGQQVTLSCSPISGHRSVSWYQQTPGQGLQFLFEYFSETQRNKGNFPGRFSGRQFSNSRSEMNVSTLELGDSALYLCASRPTGGYNEQFFGPGTRLTVL.

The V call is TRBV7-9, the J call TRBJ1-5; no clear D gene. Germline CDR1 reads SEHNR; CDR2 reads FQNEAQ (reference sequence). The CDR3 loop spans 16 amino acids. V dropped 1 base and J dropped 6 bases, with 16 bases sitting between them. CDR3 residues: CASSLGSTAVSQPQHF. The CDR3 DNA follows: TGTGCCAGCAGCTTAGGGTCCACAGCTGTATCTCAGCCCCAGCATTTT. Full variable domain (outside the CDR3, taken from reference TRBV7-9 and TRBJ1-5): DTGVSQNPRHKITKRGQNVTFRCDPISEHNRLYWYRQTLGQGPEFLTYFQNEAQLEKSRLLSDRFSAERPKGSFSTLEIQRTEQGDSAMYLCASSLGSTAVSQPQHFGDGTRLSIL.

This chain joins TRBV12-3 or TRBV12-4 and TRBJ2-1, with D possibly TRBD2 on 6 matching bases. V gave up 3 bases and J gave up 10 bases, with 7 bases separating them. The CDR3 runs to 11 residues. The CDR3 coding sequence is TGTGCCAGCAGTTTCGCGGGGGAGCAGTTCTTC. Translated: CASSFAGEQFF.

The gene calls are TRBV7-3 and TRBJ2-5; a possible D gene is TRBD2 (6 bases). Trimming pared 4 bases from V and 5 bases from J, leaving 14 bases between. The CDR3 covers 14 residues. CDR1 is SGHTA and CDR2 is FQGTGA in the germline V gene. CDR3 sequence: CASSSSGLPETQYF. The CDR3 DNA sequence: TGTGCCAGCAGCTCAAGCGGGCTCCCCGAGACCCAGTACTTC.

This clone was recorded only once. CDR3 region: CASSLVGAGTDTQYF. The CDR3 DNA reads TGTGCCAGCAGCTTAGTTGGAGCGGGTACAGATACGCAGTATTTT. V usage is TRBV7-2 and J usage is TRBJ2-3; a possible D gene is TRBD2 (6 bases). This CDR3 is 15 amino acids long. The V and J ends lost 1 base and 3 bases respectively, with 11 bases between them. CDR1 SGHTA and CDR2 FQGNSA come from the germline V gene.

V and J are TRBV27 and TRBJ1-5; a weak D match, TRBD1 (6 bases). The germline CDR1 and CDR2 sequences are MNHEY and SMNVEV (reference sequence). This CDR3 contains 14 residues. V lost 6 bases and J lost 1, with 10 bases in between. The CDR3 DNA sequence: TGTGCCAGCAGAACAGGGATGAGCAATCAGCCCCAGCATTTT. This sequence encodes CASRTGMSNQPQHF.

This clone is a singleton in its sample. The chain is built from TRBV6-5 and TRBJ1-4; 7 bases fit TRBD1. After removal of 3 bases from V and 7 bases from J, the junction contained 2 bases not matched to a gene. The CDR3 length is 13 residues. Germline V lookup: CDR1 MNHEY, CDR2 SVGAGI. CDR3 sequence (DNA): TGTGCCAGCAGTTATAACAGGGGTGAAAAACTGTTTTTT. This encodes CASSYNRGEKLFF.

In DNA, the CDR3 is TGTGCCAGCAGCTTAGAGGGCCTCCGCTCCTACGAGCAGTACTTC. Residues: CASSLEGLRSYEQYF. The rearrangement links TRBV11-2 to TRBJ2-7; D is uncertain. Germline-derived CDR1 and CDR2 are SGHAT and FQNNGV. The ends were cut back, 0 bases at V and 0 bases at J, with 9 bases in the middle. The CDR3 is 15 residues long. The variable domain in full, completed from reference TRBV11-2 and TRBJ2-7, reads EAGVAQSPRYKIIEKRQSVAFWCNPISGHATLYWYQQILGQGPKLLIQFQNNGVVDDSQLPKDRFSAERLKGVDSTLKIQPAKLEDSAVYLCASSLEGLRSYEQYFGPGTRLTVT.

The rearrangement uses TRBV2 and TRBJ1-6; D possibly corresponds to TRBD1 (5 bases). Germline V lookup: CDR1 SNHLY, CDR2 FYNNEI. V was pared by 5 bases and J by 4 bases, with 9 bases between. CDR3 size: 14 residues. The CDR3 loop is CASSIRGYNSPLHF. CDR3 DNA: TGTGCCAGCAGTATAAGGGGTTATAATTCACCCCTCCACTTT.

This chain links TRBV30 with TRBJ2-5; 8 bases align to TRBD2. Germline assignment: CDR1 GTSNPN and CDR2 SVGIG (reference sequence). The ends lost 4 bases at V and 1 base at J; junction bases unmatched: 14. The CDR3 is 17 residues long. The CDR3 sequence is CAWIVSGTSITQETQYF. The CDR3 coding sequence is TGTGCCTGGATAGTTAGCGGGACCAGCATTACCCAAGAGACCCAGTACTTC.

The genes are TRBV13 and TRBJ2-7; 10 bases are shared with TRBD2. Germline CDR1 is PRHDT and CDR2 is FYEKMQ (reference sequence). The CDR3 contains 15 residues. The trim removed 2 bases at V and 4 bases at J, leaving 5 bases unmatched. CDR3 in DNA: TGTGCCAGCAGCTTACGCCTAGCGGGAGCTTACGAGCAGTACTTC. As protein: CASSLRLAGAYEQYF.

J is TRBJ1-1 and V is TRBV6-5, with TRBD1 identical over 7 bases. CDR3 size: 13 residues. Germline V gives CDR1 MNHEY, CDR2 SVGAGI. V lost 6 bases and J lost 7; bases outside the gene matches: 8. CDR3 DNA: TGTGCCAGCAGGGCCAGACAGGGTTTTGAAGCTTTCTTT. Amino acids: CASRARQGFEAFF.

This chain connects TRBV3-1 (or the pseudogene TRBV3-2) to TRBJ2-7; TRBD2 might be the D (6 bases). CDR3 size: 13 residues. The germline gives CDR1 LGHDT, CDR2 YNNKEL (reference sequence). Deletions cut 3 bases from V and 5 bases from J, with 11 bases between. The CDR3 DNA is TGTGCCAGCAGCCAGAGACTAGTTGACGAGCAGTACTTC. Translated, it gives CASSQRLVDEQYF.

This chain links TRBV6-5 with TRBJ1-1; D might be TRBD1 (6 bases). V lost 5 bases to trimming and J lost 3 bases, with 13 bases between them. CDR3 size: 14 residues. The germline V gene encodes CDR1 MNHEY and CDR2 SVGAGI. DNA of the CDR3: TGTGCCAGCAGTCGGGACACTTTCTACACTGAAGCTTTCTTT. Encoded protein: CASSRDTFYTEAFF.

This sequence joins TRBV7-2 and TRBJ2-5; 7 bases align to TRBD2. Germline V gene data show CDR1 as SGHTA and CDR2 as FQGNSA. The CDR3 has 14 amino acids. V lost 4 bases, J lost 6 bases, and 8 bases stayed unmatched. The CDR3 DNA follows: TGTGCCAGCAGCTCAGGCGGGAGCTCGAAGACCCAGTACTTC. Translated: CASSSGGSSKTQYF.

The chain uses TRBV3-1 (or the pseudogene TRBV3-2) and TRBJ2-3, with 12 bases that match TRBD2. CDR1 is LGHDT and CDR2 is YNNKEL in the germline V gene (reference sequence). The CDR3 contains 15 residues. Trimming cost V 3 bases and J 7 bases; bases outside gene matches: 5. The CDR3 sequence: CASSHTSGRKNTQYF. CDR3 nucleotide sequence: TGTGCCAGCAGCCATACTAGCGGGAGGAAGAATACGCAGTATTTT.

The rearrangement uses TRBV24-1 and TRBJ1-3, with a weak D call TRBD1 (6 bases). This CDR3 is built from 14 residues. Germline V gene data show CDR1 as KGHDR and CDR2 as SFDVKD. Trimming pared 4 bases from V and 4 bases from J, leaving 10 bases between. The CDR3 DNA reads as TGTGCCACCAGTGAAGCCGGGACAGGAAACACCATATATTTT. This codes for CATSEAGTGNTIYF.

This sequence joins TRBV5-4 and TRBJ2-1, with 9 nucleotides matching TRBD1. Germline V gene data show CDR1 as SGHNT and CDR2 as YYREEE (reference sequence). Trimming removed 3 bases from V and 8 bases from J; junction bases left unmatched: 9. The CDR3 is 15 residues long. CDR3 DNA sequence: TGTGCCAGCAGCTCAGAAAGGGGACAGGGACATGAGCAGTTCTTC. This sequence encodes CASSSERGQGHEQFF.

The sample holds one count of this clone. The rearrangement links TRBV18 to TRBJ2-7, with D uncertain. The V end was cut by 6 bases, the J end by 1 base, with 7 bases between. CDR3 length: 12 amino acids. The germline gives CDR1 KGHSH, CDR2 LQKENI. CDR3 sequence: CASSTESYEQYF. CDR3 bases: TGTGCCAGCTCCACTGAGTCCTACGAGCAGTACTTC.

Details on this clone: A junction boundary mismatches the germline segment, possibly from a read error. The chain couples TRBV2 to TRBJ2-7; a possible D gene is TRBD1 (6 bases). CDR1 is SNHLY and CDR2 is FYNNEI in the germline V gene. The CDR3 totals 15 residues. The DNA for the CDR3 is TGTGCCAGCAGCGAAGCCGGGACAACCTTCTACGAGCAGTACTTC. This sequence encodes CASSEAGTTFYEQYF.

CDR3 sequence reads: CASSGGGELREQYF. The CDR3 nucleotides are TGTGCCAGCAGTGGAGGGGGAGAACTGCGCGAGCAGTACTTC. J is TRBJ2-7 and V is TRBV25-1; D possibly corresponds to TRBD1 (6 bases). Germline V gene lookup returns CDR1 MGHDK and CDR2 SYGVNS. This CDR3 has 14 residues. The V gene lost 4 bases and the J gene lost 6 bases, with 16 bases spanning the gap.

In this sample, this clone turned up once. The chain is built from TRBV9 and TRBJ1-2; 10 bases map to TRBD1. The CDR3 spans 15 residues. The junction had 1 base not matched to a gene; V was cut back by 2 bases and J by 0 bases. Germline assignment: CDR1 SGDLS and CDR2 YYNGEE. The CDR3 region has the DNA TGTGCCAGCAGCGTGGGGACAGGGGCTAACTATGGCTACACCTTC. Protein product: CASSVGTGANYGYTF.

CDR3 bases: TGTGCCAGCAGTACCGCAGGGGTCGGGGTCGGGGAGCTGTTTTTT. Its translation is CASSTAGVGVGELFF. The V and J genes are TRBV6-5 and TRBJ2-2; a weak D match, TRBD1 (6 bases). The CDR3 extends over 15 amino acids. Trimming left V 5 bases short and J 7 bases short, with 17 bases between. Germline CDR1 reads MNHEY; CDR2 reads SVGAGI.

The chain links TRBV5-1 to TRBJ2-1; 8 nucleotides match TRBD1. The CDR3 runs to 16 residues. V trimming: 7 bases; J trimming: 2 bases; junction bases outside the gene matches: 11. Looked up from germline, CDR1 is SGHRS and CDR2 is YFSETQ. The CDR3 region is CASAALTGDAYNEQFF. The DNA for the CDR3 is TGCGCCAGCGCTGCGTTGACAGGGGACGCCTACAATGAGCAGTTCTTC.

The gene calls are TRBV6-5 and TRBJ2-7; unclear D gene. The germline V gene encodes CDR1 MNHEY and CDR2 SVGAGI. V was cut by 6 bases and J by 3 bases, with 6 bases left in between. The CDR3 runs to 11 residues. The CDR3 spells CASRQNYEQYF. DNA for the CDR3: TGTGCCAGCAGACAGAACTACGAGCAGTACTTC.

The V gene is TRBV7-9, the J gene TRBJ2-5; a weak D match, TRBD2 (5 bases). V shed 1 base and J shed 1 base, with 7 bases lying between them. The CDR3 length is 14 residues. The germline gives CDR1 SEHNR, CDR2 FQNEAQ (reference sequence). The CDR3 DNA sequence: TGTGCCAGCAGCTTAGGAGGGTTCCAAGAGACCCAGTACTTC. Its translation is CASSLGGFQETQYF. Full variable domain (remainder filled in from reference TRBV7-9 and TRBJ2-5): DTGVSQNPRHKITKRGQNVTFRCDPISEHNRLYWYRQTLGQGPEFLTYFQNEAQLEKSRLLSDRFSAERPKGSFSTLEIQRTEQGDSAMYLCASSLGGFQETQYFGPGTRLLVL.

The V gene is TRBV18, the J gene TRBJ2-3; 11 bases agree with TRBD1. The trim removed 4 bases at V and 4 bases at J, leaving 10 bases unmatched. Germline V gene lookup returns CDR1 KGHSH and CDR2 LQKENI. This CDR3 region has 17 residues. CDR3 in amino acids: CASSQIPGTGGSDTQYF. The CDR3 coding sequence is TGTGCCAGCTCACAGATCCCCGGGACAGGGGGTTCAGATACGCAGTATTTT.